This entry features one TCR beta chain sequence. Its antigen is unidentified. The table came from immunoSEQ multiplex PCR; TCRdb's copy has only in-frame clones and leaves some out. Here the sample spans more than 85,000 clones, around 90% being singletons. The germline CDR1 and CDR2 sequences are WSHSY and SAAADI. V was trimmed by 3 bases and J by 1 base, leaving 9 bases between them. The CDR3 is made up of 15 amino acids. The data were taken from a study of siplizumab effects on memory and regulatory T cells. Whole-study results and caveats: In siplizumab cultures, the suppressive function of proliferating Tregs remained unconfirmed. Naive T cells were seen as more diverse than memory cells and as major alloresponse contributors. In controls, 25% to 30% of mappable alloreactive CD4+ clones were Treg-derived on average, versus 68.8% with siplizumab. Poor capture below about 10^-5 frequency left most alloreactive clones unmapped to unstimulated subsets.

Sequencing used CD4+ T cells sorted from blood. V is TRBV10-2 and J is TRBJ2-2; D gene unclear. The origin of this receptor is a human donor in good health. Some clones in this sample may be carry-over from other donors' samples. This CDR3 reads CASSDGNLNTGELFF. In DNA form, the CDR3 reads TGCGCCAGCAGTGATGGCAATTTGAACACCGGGGAGCTGTTTTTT.